The 10 T cell receptor beta chains listed next were all sequenced from one sample in a study of sequential checkpoint blockade in melanoma. Treatment in this sample: randomized to nivolumab then ipilimumab (arm A) or the reverse (arm B). Measured with immunoSEQ multiplex PCR; TCRdb has only the in-frame clones, and not every one. The table records about 12,000 clones, roughly a fifth of them present only once. Sequenced here: tumor tissue (inferred from file names), sampled from a patient given nivolumab and ipilimumab in sequence. All receptors come from a human donor with melanoma.

The chain employs TRBV6-8 and TRBJ1-1; the match to TRBD1 covers 10 bases. The germline CDR1 and CDR2 sequences are MNHGY and SAAAGT. CDR3 size: 16 residues. The V segment lost 8 bases and the J segment 3 bases; nucleotides outside the gene matches: 12. The CDR3 sequence is CASRDPGQGYYTEAFF. The CDR3 region has the DNA TGTGCCAGCCGAGACCCGGGACAGGGGTATTACACTGAAGCTTTCTTT.

The chain has TRBV19 and TRBJ1-1; TRBD1 might be the D (6 bases). The V gene lost 7 bases and the J gene lost 2 bases, with 8 bases spanning the gap. CDR3 length equals 12 residues. Germline CDR1 reads LNHDA; CDR2 reads SQIVND (reference sequence). The CDR3 is CASKGGNTEAFF. The CDR3 nucleotides are TGTGCCAGTAAAGGGGGTAACACTGAAGCTTTCTTT.

This clone showed up just a few times. This chain joins TRBV6-8 and TRBJ1-1; a possible D gene is TRBD1 (5 bases). Germline CDR1 MNHGY, CDR2 SAAAGT. V was cut by 5 bases and J by 3 bases, with 13 bases left in between. CDR3 size: 14 residues. For the CDR3, the DNA is TGTGCCAGCAGTGTGGCAGGGTCGGACACTGAAGCTTTCTTT. Its protein product is CASSVAGSDTEAFF.

V is TRBV5-1 and J is TRBJ2-2, with 7 positions matching TRBD1. CDR3 length equals 15 residues. Trimming cost V 0 bases and J 4 bases; bases outside gene matches: 3. Germline CDR1 is SGHRS and CDR2 is YFSETQ. DNA for the CDR3: TGCGCCAGCAGCTTGGAGGGGGCGGGCACCGGGGAGCTGTTTTTT. It codes for CASSLEGAGTGELFF.

This clone ranks as medium-sized. The chain couples TRBV11-3 to TRBJ1-2; 11 bases line up with TRBD1. With 5 bases clipped from V and 4 bases from J, the junction kept 6 bases outside the gene matches. The CDR3 sequence is 15 residues long. The germline V gene encodes CDR1 SGHNT and CDR2 YENEEA. The CDR3, as DNA: TGTGCCAGCAGCGTTCCCGGGACAGGGGGCTATGGCTACACCTTC. The encoded protein is CASSVPGTGGYGYTF.

The chain has TRBV9 and TRBJ1-3; the D is unclear. The ends were cut back, 4 bases at V and 4 bases at J, with 15 bases in the middle. In germline, CDR1 is SGDLS, CDR2 YYNGEE. The CDR3 totals 15 residues. This CDR3 reads CASSSDVRVGNTIYF. Here the CDR3 DNA reads TGTGCCAGCAGCTCAGATGTAAGAGTAGGAAACACCATATATTTT.

This sequence joins TRBV11-3 and TRBJ2-5, with a tentative D call TRBD2 (6 bases). The V and J ends lost 3 bases and 4 bases respectively, with 18 bases between them. The CDR3 is 16 residues long. Germline CDR1 SGHNT, CDR2 YENEEA. The CDR3 sequence is CASSFTIMGGGETQYF. The DNA of the CDR3 is TGTGCCAGCAGCTTTACGATAATGGGGGGAGGAGAGACCCAGTACTTC.

This clone was observed a handful of times. V is TRBV6-7 and J is TRBJ2-7; D call uncertain. TRBV6-7 is flagged as an ORF with uncertain function. CDR3 length: 11 amino acids. The V gene lost 8 bases and the J gene lost 3 bases, with 8 bases spanning the gap. The CDR3 protein is CASQENYEQYF. The CDR3 DNA reads as TGTGCCAGCCAGGAGAACTACGAGCAGTACTTC.

This clone was seen many times. J is TRBJ1-2 and V is TRBV6-1, with D perhaps TRBD1 (5 bases). The CDR3 covers 15 residues. In germline, CDR1 is MNHNS, CDR2 SASEGT. Trimming shortened V by 1 base and J by 4 bases, and 13 bases separated the two germline ends. DNA for the CDR3: TGTGCCAGCAGTGAAGGCGAGGGGCTGGGCTATGGCTACACCTTC. Its translation is CASSEGEGLGYGYTF.

Sample share makes this clone medium-sized. This chain links TRBV4-1 with TRBJ1-2; D uncertain. V was clipped by 3 bases and J by 4 bases, with 12 bases between them. Germline CDR1 is MGHRA and CDR2 is YSYEKL. The CDR3 runs 14 residues. The CDR3 is CASSQTASSYGYTF. The CDR3 DNA is TGCGCCAGCAGCCAGACCGCAAGTTCCTATGGCTACACCTTC.